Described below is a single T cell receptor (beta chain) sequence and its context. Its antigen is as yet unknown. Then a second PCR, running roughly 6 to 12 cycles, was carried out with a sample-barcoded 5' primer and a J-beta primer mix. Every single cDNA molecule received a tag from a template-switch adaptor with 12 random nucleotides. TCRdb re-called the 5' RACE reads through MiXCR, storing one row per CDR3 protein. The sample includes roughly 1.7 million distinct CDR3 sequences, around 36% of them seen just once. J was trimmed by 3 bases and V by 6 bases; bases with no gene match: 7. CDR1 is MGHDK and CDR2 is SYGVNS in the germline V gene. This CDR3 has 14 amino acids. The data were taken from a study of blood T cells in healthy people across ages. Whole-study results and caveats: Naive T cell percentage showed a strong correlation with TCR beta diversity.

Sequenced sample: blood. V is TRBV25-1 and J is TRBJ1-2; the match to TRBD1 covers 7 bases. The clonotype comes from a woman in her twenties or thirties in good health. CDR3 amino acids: CASRETGSHYGYTF. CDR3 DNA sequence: TGTGCCAGCAGAGAGACAGGGAGCCACTATGGCTACACCTTC.